This section outlines one TCR beta chain sequence together with its context. The antigen is not known. One end of the junction varies from germline; a read error may be responsible. The data are from a study of T cell responses to AZD1222 COVID-19 vaccine. TCRdb keeps only in-frame clones here, not all; method: immunoSEQ multiplex PCR. The table lists about 160,000 clones, around 93% of them singletons. Study-level findings and limits: At 160-218 and 743-854, vaccine-associated CD4 TCRs were dominant, and they spanned spike.

Germline V gene sequence: CDR1 KGHSH, CDR2 LQKENI. This CDR3 contains 16 residues. The chain has TRBV18 and TRBJ1-1; 7 bases line up with TRBD1. This TCR was recovered from an adult who received the AZD1222 COVID-19 vaccine. The sequenced sample was peripheral blood, obtained 28 days after the second AZD1222 dose. The CDR3 coding sequence is TGTGCCAGCTCTCCACAGGGGAGCGGTGGGAACACTGAAGCTTTCTTT. It is translated as CASSPQGSGGNTEAFF.